These T cell receptor beta chains were read from a single sample in a study of beta chain features in type 1 diabetes. TCRdb's table, derived via immunoSEQ multiplex PCR, lists solely in-frame clones and lacks some. The data contain 300,000 to 400,000 clones, roughly 14% of them seen just once; the ten biggest clones take up roughly 0.015%. The sequenced sample was naive CD4+ T cells from blood. The receptors come from a woman under 30 with type 1 diabetes. The CDR3 runs from the conserved cysteine through the conserved F or W. A D gene is named only where the DNA matches it firmly. Size tells how often a clone was seen (once, few, many) or the class of an expanded clone, and some rows leave it out.

.,few,TRBV2,TRBJ2-5,TGTGCCAGCACGGTCAGGCCGCAAGAGACCCAGTACTTC,CASTVRPQETQYF
.,few,TRBV5-1,TRBJ2-3,TGCGCCAGCAGCAACTCAAACACAGATACGCAGTATTTT,CASSNSNTDTQYF
TRBD1,few,TRBV6-6,TRBJ1-5,TGTGCCAGCAGTTTCCCGGACAGGGGGCTTGATCAGCCCCAGCATTTT,CASSFPDRGLDQPQHF
.,.,TRBV7-9,TRBJ1-1,TGTGCCAGCAGCTTAGATTCAAATGAAGCTTTCTTT,CASSLDSNEAFF
TRBD2,.,TRBV28,TRBJ2-5,TGTGCCAGCAGTTCCGTAGCGGGAGGAGAGACCCAGTACTTC,CASSSVAGGETQYF
TRBD1,.,TRBV19,TRBJ2-1,TGTGCCAGTAGATCGACAGGGGACAATGAGCAGTTCTTC,CASRSTGDNEQFF
TRBD2,few,TRBV7-2,TRBJ2-3,TGTGCCAGCAGCTTAGCGGGGGGGGGTACGCAGTATTTT,CASSLAGGGTQYF
.,few,TRBV4-3,TRBJ1-1,TGCGCCAGCAGCCTCGTTACACCCAGACTCGGTGGGGCTTTCTTT,CASSLVTPRLGGAFF
.,few,TRBV7-9,TRBJ1-1,TGTGCCACTGCAGGGGATAAAGCTTTCTTT,CATAGDKAFF
TRBD1,few,TRBV5-1,TRBJ2-5,TGCGCCAGCAGCGCCCCGGGACAGGGGAGAGAGACCCAGTACTTC,CASSAPGQGRETQYF